One and the same sample provided the 15 T cell receptor beta chains below, sequenced in a study of shared clonotypes between healthy human individuals (dated by TCRdb to 2020 to 2022). Receptors were amplified or captured by the immunoSEQ multiplex PCR assay. The immuneACCESS repertoire file appears here via TCRdb, limited to in-frame rearrangements. These files lack a portion of the clones; in checked studies, under half of the deficit traces to unresolved V genes, and the cause of the others is not known. The sample contains about a million clones, approximately 72% of them found a single time. Of the sample, less than 1.5% falls within the top ten clones. The sequencing input was memory CD4+ T cells sorted from blood. According to the study, the label for this sample's cell subset or site signals: CD45RA-negative fraction. The receptors stem from a man younger than 30 in good health.

This sequence joins TRBV6-6 and TRBJ2-7; 8 bases fit TRBD2. Germline V CDR1 and CDR2: MNHNY, SVGAGI (reference sequence). Losses at the gene ends were 6 bases for V and 3 bases for J; bases not matched to a gene: 10. The CDR3 loop spans 15 amino acids. The chain's CDR3 is CASSPAGGGGYEQYF. The CDR3 region has the DNA TGTGCCAGCAGCCCCGCGGGAGGCGGAGGCTACGAGCAGTACTTC.

This clone was observed a few times. The chain uses TRBV10-3 and TRBJ1-1; TRBD1 aligns across 8 bases. Trimming removed 7 bases from V and 0 bases from J; junction bases left unmatched: 16. This CDR3 has 18 residues. The V gene's germline CDR1 is ENHRY and CDR2 SYGVKD. This CDR3 is CAIKDWGQAPALNTEAFF. CDR3 nucleotides: TGTGCCATCAAAGACTGGGGACAGGCCCCCGCCTTGAACACTGAAGCTTTCTTT.

The chain has TRBV5-1 and TRBJ2-7; D is uncertain. CDR1 is SGHRS, CDR2 YFSETQ, per germline. V gave up 7 bases and J gave up 1 base, with 12 bases separating them. The CDR3 runs to 13 residues. Written as DNA, the CDR3 is TGCGCCAGCCAGCTCGCCGGGTCCTACGAGCAGTACTTC. Protein product: CASQLAGSYEQYF. The full variable domain, in which reference TRBV5-1 and TRBJ2-7 provide the parts outside the CDR3, is KAGVTQTPRYLIKTRGQQVTLSCSPISGHRSVSWYQQTPGQGLQFLFEYFSETQRNKGNFPGRFSGRQFSNSRSEMNVSTLELGDSALYLCASQLAGSYEQYFGPGTRLTVT.

The chain has TRBV7-9 and TRBJ1-4; D is ambiguous. The CDR3 covers 15 residues. Trimming left V 1 base short and J 4 bases short, with 10 bases between. Germline V gene sequence: CDR1 SEHNR, CDR2 FQNEAQ (reference sequence). The CDR3 DNA is TGTGCCAGCAGCTTAGAGGATACAGTTAATGAAAAACTGTTTTTT. As protein: CASSLEDTVNEKLFF.

As DNA, the CDR3 is TGCGCCAGCAGCCAAGCCATGAAACATACCCAAGAGACCCAGTACTTC. Translated: CASSQAMKHTQETQYF. This sequence joins TRBV4-1 and TRBJ2-5; no definite D call. The CDR3 contains 16 residues. CDR1 is MGHRA, CDR2 YSYEKL, per germline. Trimming pared 1 base from V and 1 base from J, leaving 13 bases between.

The rearrangement joins TRBV5-1 to TRBJ2-7; maybe TRBD1 (7 bases). The CDR3 spans 15 residues. With 3 bases removed from V and 5 bases from J, the gap between germline ends came to 18 bases. Germline CDR1 SGHRS, CDR2 YFSETQ. The chain's CDR3 is CASSSRSGGKDEQYF. The CDR3, as DNA: TGCGCCAGCAGCTCCCGTTCAGGGGGGAAAGACGAGCAGTACTTC.

This clone appeared a few times. The rearrangement links TRBV6-4 to TRBJ2-2; a possible D gene is TRBD1 (6 bases). The germline V gene has CDR1 MRHNA and CDR2 SNTAGT. The CDR3 is 15 amino acids. Deletions cut 4 bases from V and 0 bases from J, with 9 bases between. The CDR3 sequence is CASSGQATNTGELFF. In DNA, the CDR3 is TGTGCCAGCAGTGGACAGGCAACGAACACCGGGGAGCTGTTTTTT.

J is TRBJ2-5 and V is TRBV6-6, with a possible D match to TRBD2 (5 bases). Trimming took 8 bases from V and 4 from J, leaving 20 bases between them. This CDR3 comprises 15 residues. CDR1 and CDR2 from the germline V gene are MNHNY and SVGAGI (reference sequence). The CDR3 DNA follows: TGTGCCAGCGGAATTCTCTGGACGGGGAGAGAGACCCAGTACTTC. Residues: CASGILWTGRETQYF.

The chain joins TRBV7-2 to TRBJ1-5; a possible D gene is TRBD1 (6 bases). CDR1 is SGHTA and CDR2 is FQGNSA in the germline V gene. CDR3 length: 14 residues. V was pared by 3 bases and J by 4 bases, with 10 bases between. The CDR3 region has the DNA TGTGCCAGCAGCTTGACAGGTCCGAATCAGCCCCAGCATTTT. Protein product: CASSLTGPNQPQHF.

V and J are TRBV4-1 and TRBJ2-7, with D possibly TRBD2 on 6 matching bases. Trimming cost V 2 bases and J 5 bases, with 16 bases left between them. The CDR3 is 15 amino acids. Germline CDR1 reads MGHRA; CDR2 reads YSYEKL. The CDR3 sequence is CASSQRPGGINEQYF. The CDR3 DNA reads TGCGCCAGCAGCCAACGCCCCGGGGGAATCAACGAGCAGTACTTC.

The gene calls are TRBV28 and TRBJ1-5, with 9 bases matching TRBD1. Germline V gene lookup returns CDR1 MDHEN and CDR2 SYDVKM. J gave up 5 bases and V 6 bases, and 2 bases lay outside the gene matches. The CDR3 sequence is 13 residues long. Here the CDR3 DNA reads TGTGCCAGCAGGGACAGGGGAGATCAGCCCCAGCATTTT. It translates to CASRDRGDQPQHF. The whole variable domain, remainder taken from reference TRBV28 and TRBJ1-5, is DVKVTQSSRYLVKRTGEKVFLECVQDMDHENMFWYRQDPGLGLRLIYFSYDVKMKEKGDIPEGYSVSREKKERFSLILESASTNQTSMYLCASRDRGDQPQHFGDGTRLSIL.

The chain is built from TRBV11-2 and TRBJ2-3; D not certain. CDR1 is SGHAT, CDR2 FQNNGV, per germline. V shed 4 bases and J shed 4 bases, with 12 bases lying between them. This CDR3 comprises 14 residues. The CDR3 region has the DNA TGTGCCAGCAGCTCTAGGATTCGGCCAGATACGCAGTATTTT. Its protein is CASSSRIRPDTQYF.

The chain joins TRBV9 to TRBJ2-2; the D gene could be TRBD1 or TRBD2 (5 bases each). Germline V gene sequence: CDR1 SGDLS, CDR2 YYNGEE. The germline V and J ends were trimmed by 3 bases and 2 bases, with 17 bases remaining between them. The CDR3 consists of 17 residues. The CDR3 DNA is TGTGCCAGCAGCGCGCGTCCCGGGACGGGAAACACCGGGGAGCTGTTTTTT. It codes for CASSARPGTGNTGELFF. Filled out from reference TRBV9 and TRBJ2-2, the complete variable domain reads DSGVTQTPKHLITATGQRVTLRCSPRSGDLSVYWYQQSLDQGLQFLIQYYNGEERAKGNILERFSAQQFPDLHSELNLSSLELGDSALYFCASSARPGTGNTGELFFGEGSRLTVL.

This chain joins TRBV7-8 and TRBJ2-5; TRBD2 matches 8 bases. Germline lookup yields CDR1 SGHVS and CDR2 FQNEAQ. Germline trimming cut 5 bases from V and 5 bases from J; bases unmatched to any gene: 7. There are 14 residues in the CDR3. This CDR3 reads CASSLSGVRETQYF. For the CDR3, the DNA is TGTGCCAGCAGCCTTAGCGGGGTACGGGAGACCCAGTACTTC.

The chain recombines TRBV4-3 with TRBJ2-6, with D unresolved. The V end was cut by 0 bases, the J end by 0 bases, with 9 bases between. CDR3 size: 17 residues. The germline gives CDR1 LGHNA, CDR2 YSLEER. The CDR3 reads CASSQDLHSSGANVLTF. CDR3 nucleotides: TGCGCCAGCAGCCAAGATCTCCACAGCTCTGGGGCCAACGTCCTGACTTTC.